Described below is a single T cell receptor (beta chain) sequence and its context. The CDR3 is 14 residues long. Trimming cost V 1 base and J 4 bases, with 11 bases left between them. Germline-derived CDR1 and CDR2 are GTSNPN and SVGIG (reference sequence). This sample is drawn from a study of blood T cell repertoires in COVID-19. The overall study: Acute and convalescent COVID-19 specimens originated in the United States, Italy and Spain. Sample material is recorded as cDNA or gDNA derived from T cells, B-cell-depleted T cells, or PBMCs.

Cohort placement rested on clinical history that participants reported themselves. In the authors' workflow: How many nucleated cells were present was estimated from reference gene primer amplification. The data were produced by immunoSEQ multiplex PCR, yet TCRdb's version contains in-frame clones alone and is incomplete. For V, J and clone size, that table is used; D and trimming come from the DNA. The sample includes over 250,000 clones, around four fifths seen only once; the top ten take under 5%. The sample comprised PBMCs or T cells enriched from blood (not recorded which). The TCR sequence derives from a man aged 25 to 45 with acute COVID-19. This sequence joins TRBV30 and TRBJ1-3; D is perhaps TRBD1 (5 bases). This chain's CDR3 is CAWSGQTFGNTIYF. CDR3 coding DNA: TGTGCCTGGAGTGGACAGACGTTCGGAAACACCATATATTTT.